This TCR beta chain was captured in a study of cytomegalovirus exposure and HLA in healthy donors. In the case of this clone: Its antigen is not identified.

Regarding the study as a whole: Listed as cytomegalovirus-associated were around 160 TCR beta chains.

This PCR relied on a set of 60 Vbeta primers and 13 Jbeta primers. Data came from immunoSEQ multiplex PCR; TCRdb stores just in-frame clones and leaves some out. Of about 130,000 clones listed, around 70% are singletons. The CDR3 is 14 residues long. V gave up 5 bases and J gave up 4 bases; unmatched junction bases: 3. CDR1 MDHEN and CDR2 SYDVKM come from the germline V gene. J is TRBJ2-2 and V is TRBV28; 8 bases match TRBD2. Sequenced material: PBMCs. The clonotype originates from a woman aged 60 to 75 in good health and CMV-seropositive. The CDR3 region has the DNA TGTGCCAGCAGTGTAGCGGGGCGCACCGGGGAGCTGTTTTTT. Protein sequence: CASSVAGRTGELFF.